The clone carrying this T cell receptor (beta chain) appeared many times. Its antigen is unknown. TCRdb reprocessed the RT-PCR reads with MiXCR, giving one entry per CDR3 protein. This repertoire shows just under 250,000 distinct CDR3 sequences, 9% to 15% found once; its top ten account for less than 8.5%. The V gene's germline CDR1 is LGHNA and CDR2 YSLEER. The V end was cut by 1 base, the J end by 3 bases, with 7 bases between. The CDR3 spans 13 residues. The data derive from a study of response to subunit inactivated influenza vaccine. Study-level results: That few new T cells are recruited by each seasonal influenza vaccination was the authors' suggestion.

The sequence was collected from a man aged 50 or older who received an inactivated influenza vaccine. The input for sequencing was non-naive T cells sorted from PBMCs, taken 14 to 15 days before vaccination. The chain links TRBV4-3 to TRBJ2-7; no definite D call. This CDR3 reads CASSQVAYYEQYF. DNA for the CDR3: TGCGCCAGCAGCCAAGTGGCGTACTACGAGCAGTACTTC.